This T cell receptor beta chain was captured in a study of T cells in Graves' hyperthyroidism and ophthalmopathy. Findings and caveats of the study: In blood, most of the thyroid clonotypes expanded above 0.001 were also present.

The definition of stable Graves' hyperthyroidism was no ophthalmopathy progression within 18 months. The study left out patients who had uncontrolled infection, other autoimmune disease, pregnancy or lactation. This clonotype was recorded at least ten times. The antigen is undetermined. The CDR3 length is 15 residues. Germline lookup yields CDR1 SNHLY and CDR2 FYNNEI. V lost 8 bases, J lost 1 base, and 17 bases lay in between. The investigators amplified TCR beta CDR3 regions from RNA transcripts. HTBI primers were used for first-round RT-PCR of the TCR CDR3. MiXCR was run by TCRdb on the multiplex PCR reads, yielding one entry per CDR3 protein. In the table there are around 520,000 distinct CDR3 sequences, around an eighth of which are singletons.

The receptor's source is a woman aged 18-29 years with Graves' hyperthyroidism. The V and J genes are TRBV2 and TRBJ1-1; no reliable D call. Sequenced: blood. CDR3 nucleotides: TGTGCCAGCTCCCTGGGCAGTCGCACGAACACTGAAGCTTTCTTT. Translation: CASSLGSRTNTEAFF.